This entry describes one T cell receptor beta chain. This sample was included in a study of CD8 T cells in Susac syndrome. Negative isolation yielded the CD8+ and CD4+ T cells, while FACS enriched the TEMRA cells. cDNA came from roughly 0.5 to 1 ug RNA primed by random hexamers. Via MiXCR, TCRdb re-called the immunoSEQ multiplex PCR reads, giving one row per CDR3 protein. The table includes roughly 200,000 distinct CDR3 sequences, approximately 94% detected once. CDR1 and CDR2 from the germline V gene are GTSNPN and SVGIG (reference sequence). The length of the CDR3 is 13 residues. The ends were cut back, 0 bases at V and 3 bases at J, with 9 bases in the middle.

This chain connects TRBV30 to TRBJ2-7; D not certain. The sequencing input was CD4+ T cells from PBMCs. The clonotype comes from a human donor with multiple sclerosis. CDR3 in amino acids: CAWSVWSSYEQYF. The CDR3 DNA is TGTGCCTGGAGTGTCTGGAGCAGCTACGAGCAGTACTTC.